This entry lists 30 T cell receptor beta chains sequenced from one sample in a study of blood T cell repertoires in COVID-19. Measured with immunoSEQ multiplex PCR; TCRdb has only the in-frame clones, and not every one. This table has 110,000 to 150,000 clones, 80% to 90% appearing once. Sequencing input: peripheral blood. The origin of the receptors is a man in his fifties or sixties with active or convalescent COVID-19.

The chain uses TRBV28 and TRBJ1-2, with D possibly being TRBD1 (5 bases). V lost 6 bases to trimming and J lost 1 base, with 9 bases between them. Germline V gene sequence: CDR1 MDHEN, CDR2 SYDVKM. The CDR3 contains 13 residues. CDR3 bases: TGTGCCAGCAGCTCCAGGGTTAACTATGGCTACACCTTC. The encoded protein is CASSSRVNYGYTF.

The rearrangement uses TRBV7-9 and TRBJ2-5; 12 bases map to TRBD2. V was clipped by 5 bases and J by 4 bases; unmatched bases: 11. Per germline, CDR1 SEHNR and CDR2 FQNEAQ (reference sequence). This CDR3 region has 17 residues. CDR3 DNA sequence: TGTGCCAGCAGCCGTATTAACTCGGGACTAGCGGGAGAGACCCAGTACTTC. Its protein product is CASSRINSGLAGETQYF.

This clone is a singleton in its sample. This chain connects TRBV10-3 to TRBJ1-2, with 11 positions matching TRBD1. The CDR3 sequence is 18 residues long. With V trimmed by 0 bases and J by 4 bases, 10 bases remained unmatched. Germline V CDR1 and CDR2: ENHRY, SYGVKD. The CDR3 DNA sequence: TGTGCCATCAGTGAGTCGATGGGCGCCGGACAGGGGGCCTATGGCTACACCTTC. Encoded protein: CAISESMGAGQGAYGYTF.

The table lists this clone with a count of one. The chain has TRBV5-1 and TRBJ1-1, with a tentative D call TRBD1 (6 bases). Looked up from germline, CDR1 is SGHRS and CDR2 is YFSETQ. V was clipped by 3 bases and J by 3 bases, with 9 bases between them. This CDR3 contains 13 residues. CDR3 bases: TGCGCCAGCAGCTCTACAGGGTACACTGAAGCTTTCTTT. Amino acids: CASSSTGYTEAFF.

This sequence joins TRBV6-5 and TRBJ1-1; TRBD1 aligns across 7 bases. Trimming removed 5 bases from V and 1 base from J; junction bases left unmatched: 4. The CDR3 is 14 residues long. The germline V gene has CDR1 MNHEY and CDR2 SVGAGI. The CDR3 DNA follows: TGTGCCAGCAGTCACCAGGGGGAGAACACTGAAGCTTTCTTT. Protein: CASSHQGENTEAFF.

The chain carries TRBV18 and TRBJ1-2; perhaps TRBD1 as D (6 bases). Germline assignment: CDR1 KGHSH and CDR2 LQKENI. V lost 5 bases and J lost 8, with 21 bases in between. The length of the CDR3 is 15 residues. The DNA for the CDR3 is TGTGCCAGCTCAGGCCCCGCTGACAGGCCTGGGGGCTACACCTTC. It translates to CASSGPADRPGGYTF.

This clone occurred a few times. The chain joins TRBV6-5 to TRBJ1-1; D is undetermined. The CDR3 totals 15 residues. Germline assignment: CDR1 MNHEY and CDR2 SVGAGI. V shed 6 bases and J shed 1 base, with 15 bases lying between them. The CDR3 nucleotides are TGTGCCAGCAGATCCCGGCTCCGGGAGAACACTGAAGCTTTCTTT. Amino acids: CASRSRLRENTEAFF.

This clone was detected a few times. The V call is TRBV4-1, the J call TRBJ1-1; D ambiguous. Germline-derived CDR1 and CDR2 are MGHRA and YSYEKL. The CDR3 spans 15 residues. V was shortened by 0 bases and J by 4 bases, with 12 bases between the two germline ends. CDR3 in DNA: TGCGCCAGCAGCCAAGATGTGACATCCTTCACTGAAGCTTTCTTT. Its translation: CASSQDVTSFTEAFF.

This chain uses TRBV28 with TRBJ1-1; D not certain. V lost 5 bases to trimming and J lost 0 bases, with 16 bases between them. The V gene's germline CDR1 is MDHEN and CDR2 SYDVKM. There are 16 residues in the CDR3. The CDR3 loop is CASSGPKVRLNTEAFF. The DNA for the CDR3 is TGTGCCAGCAGTGGCCCTAAGGTCAGGTTGAACACTGAAGCTTTCTTT.

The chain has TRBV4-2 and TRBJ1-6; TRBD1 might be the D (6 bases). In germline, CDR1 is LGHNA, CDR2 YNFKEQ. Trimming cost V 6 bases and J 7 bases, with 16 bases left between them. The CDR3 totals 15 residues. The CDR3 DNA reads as TGTGCCAGCAGGCCCCCTGGACAGCCAAATTCACCCCTCCACTTT. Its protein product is CASRPPGQPNSPLHF.

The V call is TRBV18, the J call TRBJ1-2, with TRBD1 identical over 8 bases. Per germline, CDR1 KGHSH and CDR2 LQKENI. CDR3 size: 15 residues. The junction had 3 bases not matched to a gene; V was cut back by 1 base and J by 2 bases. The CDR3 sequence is CASSPRNRGNYGYTF. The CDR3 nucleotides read TGTGCCAGCTCACCACGGAACAGGGGGAACTATGGCTACACCTTC.

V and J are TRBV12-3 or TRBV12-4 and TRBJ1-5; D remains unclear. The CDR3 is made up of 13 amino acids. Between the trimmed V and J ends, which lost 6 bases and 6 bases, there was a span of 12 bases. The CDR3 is CASSLSSTQPQHF. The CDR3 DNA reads TGTGCCAGCAGCCTAAGTTCAACTCAGCCCCAGCATTTT.

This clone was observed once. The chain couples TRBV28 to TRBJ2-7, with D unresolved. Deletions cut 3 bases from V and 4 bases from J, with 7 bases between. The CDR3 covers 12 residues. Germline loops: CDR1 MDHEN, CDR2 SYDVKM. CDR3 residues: CASSFSDYEQYF. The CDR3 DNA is TGTGCCAGCAGTTTTTCAGATTACGAGCAGTACTTC.

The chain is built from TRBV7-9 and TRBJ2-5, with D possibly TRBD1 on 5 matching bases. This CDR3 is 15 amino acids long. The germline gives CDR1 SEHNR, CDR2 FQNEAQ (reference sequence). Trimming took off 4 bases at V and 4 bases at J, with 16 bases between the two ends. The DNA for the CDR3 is TGTGCCAGCAGCTCAGCAAGTGGGGCGAGAGAGACCCAGTACTTC. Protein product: CASSSASGARETQYF. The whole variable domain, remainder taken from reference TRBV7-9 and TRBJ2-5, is DTGVSQNPRHKITKRGQNVTFRCDPISEHNRLYWYRQTLGQGPEFLTYFQNEAQLEKSRLLSDRFSAERPKGSFSTLEIQRTEQGDSAMYLCASSSASGARETQYFGPGTRLLVL.

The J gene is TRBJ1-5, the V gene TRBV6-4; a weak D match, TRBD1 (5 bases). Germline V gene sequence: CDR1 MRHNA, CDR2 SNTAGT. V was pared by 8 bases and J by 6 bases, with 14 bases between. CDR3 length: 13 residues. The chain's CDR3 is CASQGADRQPQHF. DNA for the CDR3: TGTGCCAGCCAGGGCGCCGACCGTCAGCCCCAGCATTTT.

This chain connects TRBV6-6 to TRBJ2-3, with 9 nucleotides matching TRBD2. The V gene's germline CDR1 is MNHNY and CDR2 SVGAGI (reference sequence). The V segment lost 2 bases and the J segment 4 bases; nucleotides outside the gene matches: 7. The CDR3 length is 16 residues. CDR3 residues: CASSYTGTSPADTQYF. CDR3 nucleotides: TGTGCCAGCAGTTACACCGGGACTAGCCCCGCAGATACGCAGTATTTT.

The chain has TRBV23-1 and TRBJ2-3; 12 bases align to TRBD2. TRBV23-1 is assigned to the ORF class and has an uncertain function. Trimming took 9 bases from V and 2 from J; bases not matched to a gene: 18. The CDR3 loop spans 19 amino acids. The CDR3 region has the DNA TGCGCCAGTTGTACTCCGGGACTAGCGGGCACTTACAACACAGATACGCAGTATTTT. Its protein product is CASCTPGLAGTYNTDTQYF.

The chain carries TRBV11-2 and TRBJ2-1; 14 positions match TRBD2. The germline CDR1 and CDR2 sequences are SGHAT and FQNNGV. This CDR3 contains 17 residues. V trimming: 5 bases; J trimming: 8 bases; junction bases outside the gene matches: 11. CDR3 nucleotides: TGTGCCAGCAGCACGACTAGCGGGGGGGCTCTTTGGGATGAGCAGTTCTTC. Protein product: CASSTTSGGALWDEQFF.

The CDR3 sequence is CAIREATNEKLFF. CDR3 nucleotides: TGTGCCATCCGAGAAGCAACTAATGAAAAACTGTTTTTT. This chain connects TRBV28 to TRBJ1-4, with unresolved D. The V gene lost 10 bases and the J gene lost 0 bases, with 9 bases spanning the gap. CDR1 is MDHEN, CDR2 SYDVKM, per germline. There are 13 residues in the CDR3.

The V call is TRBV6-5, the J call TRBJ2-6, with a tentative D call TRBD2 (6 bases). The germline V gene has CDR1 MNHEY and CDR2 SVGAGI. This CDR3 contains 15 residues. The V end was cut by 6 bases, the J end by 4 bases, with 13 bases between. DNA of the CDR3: TGTGCCAGCAGCCCCGGGGGACTGGGGGCCAACGTCCTGACTTTC. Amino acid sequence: CASSPGGLGANVLTF.

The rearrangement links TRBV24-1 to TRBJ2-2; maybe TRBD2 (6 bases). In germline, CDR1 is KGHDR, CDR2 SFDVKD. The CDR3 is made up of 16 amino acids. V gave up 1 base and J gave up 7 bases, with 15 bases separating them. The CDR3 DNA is TGTGCCACCAGTGATTTTGCGGGGCCTAGTAGCGGGGAGCTGTTTTTT. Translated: CATSDFAGPSSGELFF.

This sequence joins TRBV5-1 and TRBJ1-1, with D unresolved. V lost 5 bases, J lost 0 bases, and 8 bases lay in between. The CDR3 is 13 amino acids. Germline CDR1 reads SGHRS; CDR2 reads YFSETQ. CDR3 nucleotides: TGCGCCAGCAGACTTGCCGTGAACACTGAAGCTTTCTTT. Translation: CASRLAVNTEAFF.

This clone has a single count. In DNA, the CDR3 is TGCGCCAGCAGCCAAGTGGAGGGGGCACTCAGACGTCGAGGAAACACCATATATTTT. Amino acid sequence: CASSQVEGALRRRGNTIYF. V gene TRBV4-1 combines with J gene TRBJ1-3; 7 nucleotides align to TRBD1. The germline CDR1 and CDR2 sequences are MGHRA and YSYEKL. Trimming at V came to 1 base and at J to 4 bases, leaving 16 bases not matched to a gene. The CDR3 has 19 residues.

The CDR3 sequence: CASSVRGLKTDTQYF. The CDR3, as DNA: TGTGCCAGCAGTGTTAGGGGCCTGAAAACAGATACGCAGTATTTT. The J gene is TRBJ2-3, the V gene TRBV6-4; D is possibly TRBD1 (5 bases). V was pared by 4 bases and J by 3 bases, with 14 bases between. This CDR3 has 15 amino acids. CDR1 is MRHNA and CDR2 is SNTAGT in the germline V gene.

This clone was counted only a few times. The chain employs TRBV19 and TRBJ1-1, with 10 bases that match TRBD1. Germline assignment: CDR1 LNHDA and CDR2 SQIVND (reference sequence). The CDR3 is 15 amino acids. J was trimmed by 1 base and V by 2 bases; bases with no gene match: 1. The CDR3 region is CASSIRDRGNTEAFF. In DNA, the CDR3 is TGTGCCAGTAGTATAAGGGACAGGGGGAACACTGAAGCTTTCTTT.

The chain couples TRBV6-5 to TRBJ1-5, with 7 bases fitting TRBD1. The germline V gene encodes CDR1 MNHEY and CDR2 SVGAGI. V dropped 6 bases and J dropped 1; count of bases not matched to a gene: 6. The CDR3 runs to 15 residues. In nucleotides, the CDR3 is TGTGCCAGCAGACGCGCAGGGGGGAGCAATCAGCCCCAGCATTTT. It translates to CASRRAGGSNQPQHF.

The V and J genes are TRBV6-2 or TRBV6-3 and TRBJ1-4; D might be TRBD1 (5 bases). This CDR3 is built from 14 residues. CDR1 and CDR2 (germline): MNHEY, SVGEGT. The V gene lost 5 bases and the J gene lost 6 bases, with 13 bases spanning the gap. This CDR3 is CASSQQVGDEKLFF. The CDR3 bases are TGTGCCAGCAGTCAACAGGTTGGGGATGAAAAACTGTTTTTT.

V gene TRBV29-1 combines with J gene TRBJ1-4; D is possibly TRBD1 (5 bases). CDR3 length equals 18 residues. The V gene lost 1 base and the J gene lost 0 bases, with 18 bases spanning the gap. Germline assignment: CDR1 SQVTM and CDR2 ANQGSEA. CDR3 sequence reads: CSVEAAGQFPSTNEKLFF. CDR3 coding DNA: TGCAGCGTTGAAGCTGCCGGACAATTCCCTTCAACTAATGAAAAACTGTTTTTT. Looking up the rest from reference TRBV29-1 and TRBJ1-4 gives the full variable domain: SAVISQKPSRDICQRGTSLTIQCQVDSQVTMMFWYRQQPGQSLTLIATANQGSEATYESGFVIDKFPISRPNLTFSTLTVSNMSPEDSSIYLCSVEAAGQFPSTNEKLFFGSGTQLSVL.

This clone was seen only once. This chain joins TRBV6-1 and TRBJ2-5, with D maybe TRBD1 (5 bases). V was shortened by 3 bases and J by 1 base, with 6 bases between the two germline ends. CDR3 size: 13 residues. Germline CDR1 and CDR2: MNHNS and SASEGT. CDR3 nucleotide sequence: TGTGCCAGCAGTGAGACAGTCCAAGAGACCCAGTACTTC. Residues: CASSETVQETQYF.

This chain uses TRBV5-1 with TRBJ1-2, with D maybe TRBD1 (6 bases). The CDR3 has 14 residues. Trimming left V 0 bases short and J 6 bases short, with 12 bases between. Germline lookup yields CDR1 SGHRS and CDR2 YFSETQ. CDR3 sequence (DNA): TGCGCCAGCAGCTTGGCAGGGGCAGGAGATGGCTACACCTTC. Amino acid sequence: CASSLAGAGDGYTF.